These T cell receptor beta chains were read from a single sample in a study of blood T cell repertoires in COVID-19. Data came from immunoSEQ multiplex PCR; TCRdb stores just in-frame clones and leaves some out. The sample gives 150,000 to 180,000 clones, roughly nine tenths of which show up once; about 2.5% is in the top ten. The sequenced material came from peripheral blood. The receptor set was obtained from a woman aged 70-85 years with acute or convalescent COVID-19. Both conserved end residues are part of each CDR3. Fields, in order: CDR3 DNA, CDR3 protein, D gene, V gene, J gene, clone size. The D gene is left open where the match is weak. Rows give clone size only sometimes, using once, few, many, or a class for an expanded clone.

DNA: TGCGCCAGCAGCTTGGCGGGGGTCGGCGGCTACACCTTC; CDR3: CASSLAGVGGYTF; D: -; V: TRBV5-1; J: TRBJ1-2; size: -
DNA: TGTGCCAGCAGCCAACGGCTGCTAGGTGGCTACACCTTC; CDR3: CASSQRLLGGYTF; D: -; V: TRBV14; J: TRBJ1-2; size: -
DNA: TGTGCCAGCAGTTTCGGGTCTCCGGGAGGCAATCAGCCCCAGCATTTT; CDR3: CASSFGSPGGNQPQHF; D: -; V: TRBV27; J: TRBJ1-5; size: -
DNA: TGTGCCACCAGTGATACCGGGGCGCGGGGAGCCCAGCATTTT; CDR3: CATSDTGARGAQHF; D: -; V: TRBV24-1; J: TRBJ1-5; size: -
DNA: TGTGCCAGCAGTGAAGATCCAGGGGGCTATGGCTACACCTTC; CDR3: CASSEDPGGYGYTF; D: TRBD1; V: TRBV6-1; J: TRBJ1-2; size: -
DNA: TGTGCCAGCAGCCAAGGGACTAGCGGGGGTACAGGGGCCCAGTACTTC; CDR3: CASSQGTSGGTGAQYF; D: TRBD2; V: TRBV4-2; J: TRBJ2-5; size: few
DNA: TGTGCCAGCAGCTTAGGAGGGGGAAACTACAATGAGCAGTTCTTC; CDR3: CASSLGGGNYNEQFF; D: -; V: TRBV7-2; J: TRBJ2-1; size: -
DNA: TGTGCCAGCTCACCCAGGGACAGGGGGTATGGCTACACCTTC; CDR3: CASSPRDRGYGYTF; D: TRBD1; V: TRBV18; J: TRBJ1-2; size: few
DNA: TGTGCCAGCTCACCATTGGAGGTTTCGGGAACTGAAGCTTTCTTT; CDR3: CASSPLEVSGTEAFF; D: -; V: TRBV18; J: TRBJ1-1; size: -
DNA: TGTGCCAGTAGTATAACACCGGGACAGGGTGATGAAAAACTGTTTTTT; CDR3: CASSITPGQGDEKLFF; D: TRBD1; V: TRBV19; J: TRBJ1-4; size: few
DNA: TGCGCCAGCAGCCTAATGGACAGTAACTCCTATGGCTACACCTTC; CDR3: CASSLMDSNSYGYTF; D: -; V: TRBV5-1; J: TRBJ1-2; size: -
DNA: TGCGCCAGCAAGACGGGACTGCCGGCAGGCGGCTACACCTTC; CDR3: CASKTGLPAGGYTF; D: -; V: TRBV5-1; J: TRBJ1-2; size: -
DNA: TGTGCCAGCAGCGTAGATCGAGCGGGGGGGCGTCGTAGGGAGACCCAGTACTTC; CDR3: CASSVDRAGGRRRETQYF; D: TRBD2; V: TRBV9; J: TRBJ2-5; size: once
DNA: TGTGCCAGCTCAAGGCAGGGACAACGGAGCTCTGGAAACACCATATATTTT; CDR3: CASSRQGQRSSGNTIYF; D: -; V: TRBV18; J: TRBJ1-3; size: -
DNA: TGTGCCAGCAACAAGAGAGACGGGAGAGGGACAGATACGCAGTATTTT; CDR3: CASNKRDGRGTDTQYF; D: -; V: TRBV9; J: TRBJ2-3; size: once
DNA: TGCAGTGCTAGTGGGGACTCTTTGGAGACCCAGTACTTC; CDR3: CSASGDSLETQYF; D: -; V: TRBV20-1; J: TRBJ2-5; size: -
DNA: TGTGCCAGCCAAGCGGGGTACACCGGGGAGCTGTTTTTT; CDR3: CASQAGYTGELFF; D: TRBD2; V: TRBV2; J: TRBJ2-2; size: -
DNA: TGTGCCAGCAGCTTCCGGCAGGTGACCAATGAGCAGTTCTTC; CDR3: CASSFRQVTNEQFF; D: -; V: TRBV7-2; J: TRBJ2-1; size: -
DNA: TGTGCCAGCAGTTACTCGGAGGGCACGATGGGGCAGTTCTTC; CDR3: CASSYSEGTMGQFF; D: -; V: TRBV6-5; J: TRBJ2-1; size: few
DNA: TGTGCCAGCAGCCAGAGTCAGGTCTCCTACGAGCAGTACTTC; CDR3: CASSQSQVSYEQYF; D: -; V: TRBV14; J: TRBJ2-7; size: -
DNA: TGCGCCAGCAGCAGCGGGACCGGGACAGGGAATCCCGGGGAGCTGTTTTTT; CDR3: CASSSGTGTGNPGELFF; D: TRBD1; V: TRBV5-1; J: TRBJ2-2; size: -
DNA: TGTGCCAGCAAGGACCGACAGGGTTTCGCTGAAGCTTTCTTT; CDR3: CASKDRQGFAEAFF; D: TRBD1; V: TRBV6-4; J: TRBJ1-1; size: -
DNA: TGTGCCAGCAGTCGGTTACAGGGAGCCTCTGGAAACACCATATATTTT; CDR3: CASSRLQGASGNTIYF; D: -; V: TRBV6-7; J: TRBJ1-3; size: -
DNA: TGCAGCGTAGTACAGGGGGAGACCCAGTACTTC; CDR3: CSVVQGETQYF; D: TRBD1; V: TRBV29-1; J: TRBJ2-5; size: -
DNA: TGTGCCACCAACCCGTTGACCGGCGGGGAGACCCAGTACTTC; CDR3: CATNPLTGGETQYF; D: -; V: TRBV6-2/TRBV6-3; J: TRBJ2-5; size: -
DNA: TGTGCCAGCGGTGGGAGGGATAGTGCTTTCTTT; CDR3: CASGGRDSAFF; D: -; V: TRBV2; J: TRBJ1-1; size: -
DNA: TGCGCCAGCAGCCAAGATGCGGGGTTAAATCAGCCCCAGCATTTT; CDR3: CASSQDAGLNQPQHF; D: -; V: TRBV4-1; J: TRBJ1-5; size: -
DNA: TGTGCCAGCAGCAACCGACAGGGCAAAGAGACCCAGTACTTC; CDR3: CASSNRQGKETQYF; D: TRBD1; V: TRBV11-2; J: TRBJ2-5; size: -
DNA: TGTGCCAGCACGTTTCCAGTATCTAACTATGGCTACACCTTC; CDR3: CASTFPVSNYGYTF; D: -; V: TRBV5-6; J: TRBJ1-2; size: -
DNA: TGCGCCAGCAGCCAGGTACAGGGAATCGGTGAAAAACTGTTTTTT; CDR3: CASSQVQGIGEKLFF; D: -; V: TRBV4-3; J: TRBJ1-4; size: few
DNA: TGTGCCAGCAGCCCCACCCAGGGAGGCGAAAAACTGTTTTTT; CDR3: CASSPTQGGEKLFF; D: -; V: TRBV28; J: TRBJ1-4; size: -
DNA: TGTGCCAGCAGCTTACATCTAGGGGGCGGTTTTAATTCACCCCTCCACTTT; CDR3: CASSLHLGGGFNSPLHF; D: TRBD1; V: TRBV11-2; J: TRBJ1-6; size: once
DNA: TGTGCCAGCAGCCGGACAGGGTATGGCTACACCTTC; CDR3: CASSRTGYGYTF; D: TRBD1; V: TRBV13; J: TRBJ1-2; size: -
DNA: TGTGCCAGCAGTTCAGGGTCACCTAACTATGGCTACACCTTC; CDR3: CASSSGSPNYGYTF; D: -; V: TRBV7-2; J: TRBJ1-2; size: -
DNA: TGCGCCAGCAGCGCCGGGTGGTTTGGAAACACCATATATTTT; CDR3: CASSAGWFGNTIYF; D: -; V: TRBV5-1; J: TRBJ1-3; size: once
DNA: TGTGCCAGCAGCGCCCGAACAGGGGAGAGTAATTCACCCCTCCACTTT; CDR3: CASSARTGESNSPLHF; D: TRBD1; V: TRBV9; J: TRBJ1-6; size: few
DNA: TGCGCCAGCAGCCATGTCGGACAGGGCAAAAGTGGCTACACCTTC; CDR3: CASSHVGQGKSGYTF; D: TRBD1; V: TRBV4-3; J: TRBJ1-2; size: -
DNA: TGCGCCAGCAGTGACCGGGACAGCGGGGAGCTGTTTTTT; CDR3: CASSDRDSGELFF; D: TRBD1; V: TRBV10-1; J: TRBJ2-2; size: -
DNA: TGTGCCACCAGCAGACCTCGGGGGGGCCGGGGGGACCAGTACTTC; CDR3: CATSRPRGGRGDQYF; D: TRBD2; V: TRBV15; J: TRBJ2-5; size: -
DNA: TGTGCCAGCGAGGCGGTCTTGGGGCAGGCCACCTCTGGAAACACCATATATTTT; CDR3: CASEAVLGQATSGNTIYF; D: -; V: TRBV2; J: TRBJ1-3; size: -
DNA: TGTGCCAGCCGACCGGGACAAAGAAATTCACCCCTCCACTTT; CDR3: CASRPGQRNSPLHF; D: -; V: TRBV19; J: TRBJ1-6; size: -
DNA: TGTGCCAGCAGCACCGGGACTAGCGGCCGAAGTGGGACCCAGTACTTC; CDR3: CASSTGTSGRSGTQYF; D: TRBD2; V: TRBV7-2; J: TRBJ2-5; size: -
DNA: TGTGCCAGCAGCGTAGAGGGACAGGGGAATGAAAAACTGTTTTTT; CDR3: CASSVEGQGNEKLFF; D: TRBD1; V: TRBV9; J: TRBJ1-4; size: -
DNA: TGTGCCAGCAGTTCCCCAGGGCCCCTCACTGAAGCTTTCTTT; CDR3: CASSSPGPLTEAFF; D: -; V: TRBV6-5; J: TRBJ1-1; size: -
DNA: TGTGCCAGCAGTCAACGACAGGCAATTTTATATGAGCAGTTCTTC; CDR3: CASSQRQAILYEQFF; D: -; V: TRBV27; J: TRBJ2-1; size: -
DNA: TGTGCCAGCAGCTCAGGGAGAATGGGTCTGACTAGCGGGGGTTATGAGCAGTTCTTC; CDR3: CASSSGRMGLTSGGYEQFF; D: TRBD2; V: TRBV7-6; J: TRBJ2-1; size: -
DNA: TGCGCCAGCAGTGAGTCGTTCAGGGGACGGAACGCTTTCTTT; CDR3: CASSESFRGRNAFF; D: -; V: TRBV10-2; J: TRBJ1-1; size: -
DNA: TGTGCCAGTAGTATCGGCGGACAGCATATACATTCACCCCTCCACTTT; CDR3: CASSIGGQHIHSPLHF; D: -; V: TRBV19; J: TRBJ1-6; size: -